This T cell receptor beta chain was obtained from a study of OX40 agonist ivuxolimab in advanced cancers. Whole-study context: Dose-escalation subjects each had hepatocellular carcinoma, melanoma, renal cell or head and neck cancer.

Findings of the study overall: Both CD4+ and CD8+ T cell populations in blood had undergone clonal expansion by week 6 at 0.1 to 3.0 mg/kg.

On this clone: Its antigen is undetermined. Different DNA sequences within this sample yield the same CDR3.

Looked up from germline, CDR1 is SGDLS and CDR2 is YYNGEE. The junction had 1 base not matched to a gene; V was cut back by 0 bases and J by 2 bases. The CDR3 is 14 residues long. Profiling relied on immunoSEQ multiplex PCR, and the TCRdb table lists in-frame clones only, not all of them. This sample carries 45,000 or so clones, more than 65% of them seen once, and the ten largest clones take around 2.5%. The TCR was taken from an adult with an advanced solid tumor such as melanoma, head and neck, liver or kidney cancer. The rearrangement joins TRBV9 to TRBJ1-2, with TRBD1 matching over 7 bases. This specimen consisted of CD4+ or CD8+ T cells sorted from blood, obtained in a trial of the OX40 agonist ivuxolimab. The CDR3 DNA sequence: TGTGCCAGCAGCGTAGGGGGACAGAACTATGGCTACACCTTC. This translates into CASSVGGQNYGYTF.